Following are 29 T cell receptor beta chains from one sample sequenced in a study of cytomegalovirus exposure and HLA in healthy donors. In the PCR, 60 Vbeta and 13 Jbeta primers were used. TCRdb's table, derived via immunoSEQ multiplex PCR, lists solely in-frame clones and lacks some. The sample yields a few hundred thousand clones, about 85% seen once. Sequenced input: PBMCs. The receptors originated from a woman in her forties or fifties in good health and CMV-seropositive.

V is TRBV6-5 and J is TRBJ2-7; D gene uncertain. The CDR3 is made up of 13 amino acids. Germline assignment: CDR1 MNHEY and CDR2 SVGAGI. V lost 5 bases and J lost 2, with 10 bases in between. Written as DNA, the CDR3 is TGTGCCAGCAGTGAACATCCCGCCTACGAGCAGTACTTC. It is translated as CASSEHPAYEQYF.

This sequence joins TRBV6-5 and TRBJ1-1; D possibly corresponds to TRBD1 (5 bases). CDR3 length: 12 amino acids. V dropped 6 bases and J dropped 10 bases, with 15 bases sitting between them. The germline V gene has CDR1 MNHEY and CDR2 SVGAGI. The CDR3 nucleotides are TGTGCCAGCAGCTTCTTAGGGGAATCAGCTTTCTTT. Its translation is CASSFLGESAFF.

The chain employs TRBV5-1 and TRBJ1-6; D gene uncertain. Germline V CDR1 and CDR2: SGHRS, YFSETQ. The CDR3 spans 14 residues. Deletions cut 0 bases from V and 9 bases from J, with 10 bases between. CDR3: CASSLVRESSPLHF. The DNA for the CDR3 is TGCGCCAGCAGCTTGGTGAGGGAGTCTTCACCCCTCCACTTT.

The chain couples TRBV2 to TRBJ2-1, with D possibly matching TRBD2 (5 bases). V lost 5 bases, J lost 9 bases, and 17 bases lay in between. The CDR3 runs to 14 residues. CDR1 is SNHLY, CDR2 FYNNEI, per germline. In nucleotides, the CDR3 is TGTGCCAGCAGTCCCCCCAGGCTAGCTGGTGAGCAGTTCTTC. Translated, it gives CASSPPRLAGEQFF.

V is TRBV5-1 and J is TRBJ2-3; 7 nucleotides agree with TRBD1. This CDR3 is built from 13 residues. Unmatched junction bases numbered 6, after V lost 9 bases and J lost 2 bases. From germline, CDR1 is SGHRS and CDR2 YFSETQ. CDR3 coding DNA: TGCGCCACCATGCAGGGGGACACAGATACGCAGTATTTT. This encodes CATMQGDTDTQYF.

This clone was seen only once. The chain employs TRBV7-6 and TRBJ2-3; 15 nucleotides align to TRBD2. Germline V gene data show CDR1 as SGHVS and CDR2 as FNYEAQ. The CDR3 length is 16 residues. Unmatched junction bases numbered 5, after V lost 5 bases and J lost 5 bases. The DNA for the CDR3 is TGTGCCAGCAGCCTCTGGACTAGCGGGGGGGGAGATACGCAGTATTTT. This translates into CASSLWTSGGGDTQYF.

The chain links TRBV2 to TRBJ2-1; 7 bases agree with TRBD2. Germline V CDR1 and CDR2: SNHLY, FYNNEI. V lost 4 bases and J lost 1; bases outside the gene matches: 7. The CDR3 sequence is 16 residues long. The CDR3 spells CASSGKRGQSYNEQFF. CDR3 bases: TGTGCCAGCAGTGGGAAGCGGGGCCAGTCCTACAATGAGCAGTTCTTC.

The chain couples TRBV19 to TRBJ2-2; 8 bases fit TRBD1. The V gene's germline CDR1 is LNHDA and CDR2 SQIVND (reference sequence). The trim removed 4 bases at V and 6 bases at J, leaving 7 bases unmatched. CDR3 size: 15 residues. In DNA form, the CDR3 reads TGTGCCAGTAGTACTACAGGGGGGCAAGCCGGGGAGCTGTTTTTT. Protein: CASSTTGGQAGELFF.

The chain is built from TRBV9 and TRBJ2-3, with 8 positions matching TRBD2. CDR1 and CDR2 (germline): SGDLS, YYNGEE. The V and J ends lost 2 bases and 3 bases, in that order; junction bases with no gene match: 2. CDR3 length: 14 amino acids. This CDR3 reads CASSVLAGTDTQYF. The CDR3 DNA reads TGTGCCAGCAGCGTCCTAGCGGGTACAGATACGCAGTATTTT.

The rearrangement joins TRBV6-5 to TRBJ2-1, with 15 bases fitting TRBD2. Germline lookup yields CDR1 MNHEY and CDR2 SVGAGI. This CDR3 has 15 amino acids. With 8 bases clipped from V and 6 bases from J, the junction kept 5 bases outside the gene matches. The CDR3, as DNA: TGTGCCAGCGCGACGGGACTAGCGGGGGGCAATGAGCAGTTCTTC. Protein product: CASATGLAGGNEQFF.

This sequence joins TRBV9 and TRBJ2-2, with TRBD1 matching over 9 bases. Trimming removed 0 bases from V and 3 bases from J; junction bases left unmatched: 9. CDR1 is SGDLS, CDR2 YYNGEE, per germline. This CDR3 has 18 amino acids. The CDR3 DNA follows: TGTGCCAGCAGCGTAGCTTTGGACAGGGGACTCTACACCGGGGAGCTGTTTTTT. Its translation is CASSVALDRGLYTGELFF.

This clone was observed a few times. The chain has TRBV9 and TRBJ2-7; TRBD2 is a possible D gene (5 bases). The V end was cut by 3 bases, the J end by 0 bases, with 13 bases between. Germline CDR1 SGDLS, CDR2 YYNGEE. This CDR3 comprises 15 residues. CDR3 region: CASSAVPGSSYEQYF. The DNA of the CDR3 is TGTGCCAGCAGCGCCGTCCCGGGGAGCTCCTACGAGCAGTACTTC.

The chain uses TRBV5-8 and TRBJ2-3, with D possibly TRBD2 on 6 matching bases. The germline gives CDR1 SGHTS, CDR2 YDEGEE. The CDR3 extends over 15 amino acids. Trimming took 0 bases from V and 2 from J, leaving 10 bases between them. The CDR3 DNA sequence: TGTGCCAGCAGCTTGGCCCGGGGGTTCACAGATACGCAGTATTTT. Translation: CASSLARGFTDTQYF.

Only one count was recorded for this clone. The chain joins TRBV11-2 to TRBJ2-7; D remains unclear. Germline lookup yields CDR1 SGHAT and CDR2 FQNNGV. The CDR3 contains 14 residues. V dropped 1 base and J dropped 3 bases, with 10 bases sitting between them. The CDR3 spells CASSLGGSYYEQYF. CDR3 sequence (DNA): TGTGCCAGCAGCTTAGGAGGCAGTTACTACGAGCAGTACTTC.

This chain links TRBV6-5 with TRBJ2-7, with 8 bases lining up with TRBD1. The V gene end was trimmed by 6 bases and the J gene end by 3 bases; junction bases not matched to a gene: 4. Germline loops: CDR1 MNHEY, CDR2 SVGAGI. This CDR3 is 13 amino acids long. For the CDR3, the DNA is TGTGCCAGCAGCCTTGACAGGGGCTACGAGCAGTACTTC. Protein sequence: CASSLDRGYEQYF.

The V and J genes are TRBV5-6 and TRBJ1-2, with 9 nucleotides matching TRBD1. The CDR3 loop spans 15 amino acids. After removal of 0 bases from V and 3 bases from J, the junction contained 3 bases not matched to a gene. From germline, CDR1 is SGHDT and CDR2 YYEEEE. The CDR3: CASSLAGTGYYGYTF. In DNA, the CDR3 is TGTGCCAGCAGCTTGGCCGGGACAGGGTACTATGGCTACACCTTC.

The rearrangement joins TRBV18 to TRBJ2-1; D is ambiguous. Deletions cut 4 bases from V and 8 bases from J, with 9 bases between. The CDR3 is 12 amino acids. Per germline, CDR1 KGHSH and CDR2 LQKENI. CDR3 region: CASSRSTDEQFF. CDR3 coding DNA: TGTGCCAGCTCACGGAGCACGGATGAGCAGTTCTTC.

This chain links TRBV4-3 with TRBJ2-1; 10 bases match TRBD2. From germline, CDR1 is LGHNA and CDR2 YSLEER. Unmatched junction bases numbered 1, after V lost 0 bases and J lost 2 bases. CDR3 length: 16 amino acids. The CDR3 DNA sequence: TGCGCCAGCAGCCAAGACACTAGCGGGGCCTACAATGAGCAGTTCTTC. Translating gives CASSQDTSGAYNEQFF.

V is TRBV29-1 and J is TRBJ1-2; perhaps TRBD1 as D (5 bases). V gave up 4 bases and J gave up 0 bases, with 6 bases separating them. CDR1 is SQVTM and CDR2 is ANQGSEA in the germline V gene. The CDR3 is made up of 12 amino acids. CDR3 region: CSVGQPNYGYTF. The CDR3 DNA is TGCAGCGTTGGACAGCCTAACTATGGCTACACCTTC.

This chain uses TRBV29-1 with TRBJ1-4; 11 bases match TRBD1. V was pared by 2 bases and J by 7 bases, with 6 bases of the junction left unmatched. Looked up from germline, CDR1 is SQVTM and CDR2 is ANQGSEA. The CDR3 covers 15 residues. The CDR3 is CSVEKTGTGGEKLFF. The DNA for the CDR3 is TGCAGCGTTGAAAAGACCGGGACAGGGGGTGAAAAACTGTTTTTT.

The chain employs TRBV18 and TRBJ2-5; D is perhaps TRBD1 (6 bases). This CDR3 region has 15 residues. Germline lookup yields CDR1 KGHSH and CDR2 LQKENI. Trimming took 2 bases from V and 2 from J, leaving 12 bases between them. The chain's CDR3 is CASSPAPQGQETQYF. The DNA for the CDR3 is TGTGCCAGCTCACCAGCCCCCCAGGGGCAAGAGACCCAGTACTTC. Variable domain in full (rest from reference TRBV18 and TRBJ2-5): NAGVMQNPRHLVRRRGQEARLRCSPMKGHSHVYWYRQLPEEGLKFMVYLQKENIIDESGMPKERFSAEFPKEGPSILRIQQVVRGDSAAYFCASSPAPQGQETQYFGPGTRLLVL.

The chain carries TRBV27 and TRBJ1-6, with 9 bases aligning to TRBD1. The CDR3 is 14 amino acids. V dropped 5 bases and J dropped 10; count of bases not matched to a gene: 6. Germline V gene data show CDR1 as MNHEY and CDR2 as SMNVEV (reference sequence). As DNA, the CDR3 is TGTGCCAGCAGTATGGGGACAGGGTGGTCACCCCTCCACTTT. It specifies CASSMGTGWSPLHF.

The chain recombines TRBV6-5 with TRBJ2-1; D remains unclear. This CDR3 comprises 13 residues. Germline assignment: CDR1 MNHEY and CDR2 SVGAGI. V lost 2 bases and J lost 6, with 8 bases in between. CDR3 loop: CASSYLRGNEQFF. CDR3 bases: TGTGCCAGCAGTTACCTCAGAGGCAATGAGCAGTTCTTC.

This chain uses TRBV6-6 with TRBJ1-2; 9 bases line up with TRBD1. The CDR3 extends over 14 amino acids. With V trimmed by 6 bases and J by 9 bases, 11 bases remained unmatched. CDR1 and CDR2 from the germline V gene are MNHNY and SVGAGI (reference sequence). The chain's CDR3 is CASRGTGTGASYTF. DNA of the CDR3: TGTGCCAGCAGGGGGACAGGGACAGGAGCCAGCTACACCTTC.

V gene TRBV27 combines with J gene TRBJ2-5; no definite D call. V was shortened by 2 bases and J by 2 bases, with 9 bases between the two germline ends. The CDR3 is 14 amino acids. Germline CDR1 is MNHEY and CDR2 is SMNVEV (reference sequence). CDR3 DNA sequence: TGTGCCAGCAGTTTAAGGAGAAAACAAGAGACCCAGTACTTC. Residues: CASSLRRKQETQYF.

The chain carries TRBV28 and TRBJ1-1; 9 bases match TRBD1. Germline V gene sequence: CDR1 MDHEN, CDR2 SYDVKM. CDR3 length: 17 residues. Losses at the gene ends were 5 bases for V and 0 bases for J; bases not matched to a gene: 10. CDR3 in DNA: TGTGCCAGCAGTCTGGACAGGGGAGTTCGGTTGAACACTGAAGCTTTCTTT. Translation gives CASSLDRGVRLNTEAFF.

Only one count was recorded for this clone. The chain employs TRBV7-2 and TRBJ1-1; no definite D call. The V end was cut by 5 bases, the J end by 4 bases, with 8 bases between. The CDR3 is 12 residues long. Germline CDR1 and CDR2: SGHTA and FQGNSA. The CDR3 is CASSPGFTEAFF. CDR3 bases: TGTGCCAGCAGCCCAGGCTTCACTGAAGCTTTCTTT.

The rearrangement uses TRBV11-3 and TRBJ1-3, with TRBD1 identical over 9 bases. With 3 bases clipped from V and 3 bases from J, the junction kept 6 bases outside the gene matches. Germline V gene data show CDR1 as SGHNT and CDR2 as YENEEA. The CDR3 is made up of 16 amino acids. The CDR3 here is CASSFGTGQSGNTIYF. CDR3 DNA: TGTGCCAGCAGCTTCGGGACAGGGCAAAGTGGAAACACCATATATTTT. Based on the CDR3 plus reference TRBV11-3 and TRBJ1-3, the full variable domain is EAGVVQSPRYKIIEKKQPVAFWCNPISGHNTLYWYLQNLGQGPELLIRYENEEAVDDSQLPKDRFSAERLKGVDSTLKIQPAELGDSAVYLCASSFGTGQSGNTIYFGEGSWLTVV.

V and J are TRBV5-1 and TRBJ1-2; the D gene is possibly TRBD1 (6 bases). The length of the CDR3 is 14 residues. V lost 6 bases and J lost 8, with 20 bases in between. The germline CDR1 and CDR2 sequences are SGHRS and YFSETQ. CDR3 protein: CASMSARGVFGYTF. The CDR3 DNA reads as TGCGCCAGCATGTCGGCCAGGGGAGTTTTCGGCTACACCTTC. Full variable domain (missing parts from reference TRBV5-1 and TRBJ1-2): KAGVTQTPRYLIKTRGQQVTLSCSPISGHRSVSWYQQTPGQGLQFLFEYFSETQRNKGNFPGRFSGRQFSNSRSEMNVSTLELGDSALYLCASMSARGVFGYTFGSGTRLTVV.